The 14 T cell receptor beta chains in this list originate from one sample, sequenced in a study of cytomegalovirus exposure and HLA in healthy donors. 13 Jbeta primers and 60 Vbeta primers were used for the PCR. This table comes from immunoSEQ multiplex PCR, and its TCRdb copy is limited to in-frame clones, with some not included. The data show approximately 44,000 clones, with about 90% seen just once and 8% held by the top ten. The specimen sequenced was PBMCs. The receptors come from a woman aged 40 to 55 in good health and CMV-seropositive.

V usage is TRBV7-9 and J usage is TRBJ2-2; possible D gene TRBD1, 6 bases. Germline V CDR1 and CDR2: SEHNR, FQNEAQ (reference sequence). The CDR3 spans 17 residues. V was clipped by 0 bases and J by 7 bases, with 18 bases between them. The chain's CDR3 is CASSLATGSERSGELFF. In DNA form, the CDR3 reads TGTGCCAGCAGCTTAGCCACAGGGTCGGAGCGAAGCGGGGAGCTGTTTTTT.

This rearrangement joins TRBV6-1 to TRBJ2-2, with TRBD2 matching 12 bases. Trimming at V came to 4 bases and at J to 5 bases, leaving 11 bases not matched to a gene. Germline V gene lookup returns CDR1 MNHNS and CDR2 SASEGT. CDR3 size: 18 residues. For the CDR3, the DNA is TGTGCCAGCAGTGCGCAGCCTAGCGGGAGGGGAGGAACCGGGGAGCTGTTTTTT. Its protein product is CASSAQPSGRGGTGELFF.

This chain connects TRBV5-6 to TRBJ2-7, with TRBD2 as a possible D gene (5 bases). CDR1 and CDR2 (germline): SGHDT, YYEEEE. V lost 4 bases, J lost 3 bases, and 11 bases lay in between. The CDR3 runs to 13 residues. CDR3 nucleotides: TGTGCCAGCAGCAAGGTACTAGACTACGAGCAGTACTTC. Translating it yields CASSKVLDYEQYF.

This clone was seen a handful of times. The V gene is TRBV5-1, the J gene TRBJ2-7; D gene uncertain. The CDR3 sequence is 15 residues long. Between the trimmed V and J ends, which lost 4 bases and 7 bases, there was a span of 21 bases. Germline-derived CDR1 and CDR2 are SGHRS and YFSETQ. CDR3 residues: CASSVARSFDGEQYF. CDR3 sequence (DNA): TGCGCCAGCAGCGTAGCCCGGTCTTTCGATGGGGAGCAGTACTTC. Full variable domain (outside the CDR3, taken from reference TRBV5-1 and TRBJ2-7): KAGVTQTPRYLIKTRGQQVTLSCSPISGHRSVSWYQQTPGQGLQFLFEYFSETQRNKGNFPGRFSGRQFSNSRSEMNVSTLELGDSALYLCASSVARSFDGEQYFGPGTRLTVT.

The chain couples TRBV4-1 to TRBJ1-6; possible D gene TRBD1, 6 bases. Germline V gene lookup returns CDR1 MGHRA and CDR2 YSYEKL. V gave up 2 bases and J gave up 8 bases, with 7 bases separating them. The CDR3 is made up of 13 amino acids. The CDR3 nucleotides are TGCGCCAGCAGCCAAAACAGGGATTCACCCCTCCACTTT. Translating gives CASSQNRDSPLHF.

This chain joins TRBV6-5 and TRBJ1-3; D uncertain. There are 12 residues in the CDR3. V lost 5 bases and J lost 2, with 4 bases in between. CDR1 and CDR2 (germline): MNHEY, SVGAGI. The CDR3 here is CASSTAGNTIYF. The CDR3 bases are TGTGCCAGCAGTACAGCTGGAAACACCATATATTTT.

The V call is TRBV28, the J call TRBJ1-4, with D hard to call. The germline V and J ends were trimmed by 7 bases and 8 bases, with 17 bases remaining between them. The CDR3 has 14 amino acids. CDR1 and CDR2 (germline): MDHEN, SYDVKM. This chain's CDR3 is CASNNWEDGEKLFF. The CDR3 DNA follows: TGTGCCAGCAACAACTGGGAGGATGGCGAAAAACTGTTTTTT.

The chain has TRBV14 and TRBJ1-6; D remains ambiguous. The V and J ends lost 4 bases and 7 bases respectively, with 8 bases between them. The length of the CDR3 is 13 residues. In germline, CDR1 is SGHDN, CDR2 FVKESK. The DNA for the CDR3 is TGTGCCAGCAGCCCACAAGTGAATTCACCCCTCCACTTT. Protein sequence: CASSPQVNSPLHF. Full variable domain (outside the CDR3, taken from reference TRBV14 and TRBJ1-6): EAGVTQFPSHSVIEKGQTVTLRCDPISGHDNLYWYRRVMGKEIKFLLHFVKESKQDESGMPNNRFLAERTGGTYSTLKVQPAELEDSGVYFCASSPQVNSPLHFGNGTRLTVT.

This clone was seen a handful of times. Within the sample, other DNA sequences also encode this same CDR3. The gene calls are TRBV6-1 and TRBJ2-7, with TRBD1 identical over 11 bases. Trimming removed 6 bases from V and 6 bases from J; junction bases left unmatched: 4. CDR1 is MNHNS and CDR2 is SASEGT in the germline V gene. This CDR3 has 13 amino acids. For the CDR3, the DNA is TGTGCCAGCAGGGCGGGACAGGGGGGCGAGCAGTACTTC. This codes for CASRAGQGGEQYF.

The CDR3 reads CASSRWRTNSPLHF. Written as DNA, the CDR3 is TGTGCCAGCAGCCGTTGGAGAACGAATTCACCCCTCCACTTT. The J gene is TRBJ1-6, the V gene TRBV7-2; no definite D call. The CDR3 is 14 amino acids. Between the trimmed V and J ends, which lost 5 bases and 7 bases, there was a span of 12 bases. Germline V gene data show CDR1 as SGHTA and CDR2 as FQGNSA.

This chain connects TRBV6-4 to TRBJ1-6; 7 positions match TRBD1. Germline V gene data show CDR1 as MRHNA and CDR2 as SNTAGT. V gave up 6 bases and J gave up 4 bases; unmatched junction bases: 12. The CDR3 is made up of 17 amino acids. The DNA for the CDR3 is TGTGCCAGCAGACCTCAGACTGGACAGGCTTATAATTCACCCCTCCACTTT. Translation: CASRPQTGQAYNSPLHF.

The chain couples TRBV7-2 to TRBJ2-1; no clear D. Germline V gives CDR1 SGHTA, CDR2 FQGNSA. The CDR3 spans 17 residues. Trimming removed 0 bases at V and 5 bases at J, with 17 bases between. The CDR3 is CASSLARLTSIHNEQFF. For the CDR3, the DNA is TGTGCCAGCAGCTTAGCGCGCCTCACGAGTATCCACAATGAGCAGTTCTTC.

V and J are TRBV13 and TRBJ2-7; 8 bases match TRBD1. The length of the CDR3 is 15 residues. The V segment lost 5 bases and the J segment 0 bases; nucleotides outside the gene matches: 6. In germline, CDR1 is PRHDT, CDR2 FYEKMQ (reference sequence). The CDR3 bases are TGTGCCAGCAGCCCCTGGACAGGGCACTCCTACGAGCAGTACTTC. Its protein product is CASSPWTGHSYEQYF.

The count of this clone is one. This chain uses TRBV6-5 with TRBJ1-5; TRBD1 is a possible D gene (5 bases). V was trimmed by 4 bases and J by 7 bases, leaving 17 bases between them. CDR1 and CDR2 (germline): MNHEY, SVGAGI. The CDR3 has 15 amino acids. In DNA, the CDR3 is TGTGCCAGCAGTTCCCCTGGGGGGGACGGACAGCCCCAGCATTTT. It specifies CASSSPGGDGQPQHF.